Presented here are 18 T cell receptor beta chains from one specimen sequenced in a study of T cells in Graves' hyperthyroidism and ophthalmopathy. TCR beta CDR3 regions were amplified from RNA. The TCR CDR3 was amplified in a first-round RT-PCR using the HTBI primer set. Each CDR3 protein gets one entry after TCRdb re-called the multiplex PCR reads with MiXCR. The sample has around 300,000 distinct CDR3 sequences, roughly 13% seen once. Specimen: blood. Receptors were obtained from a young woman with Graves' hyperthyroidism that later progressed to Graves' ophthalmopathy.

This clonotype was seen many times. This chain links TRBV5-1 with TRBJ1-5; perhaps TRBD1 as D (6 bases). There are 18 residues in the CDR3. The germline V and J ends were trimmed by 3 bases and 3 bases, with 22 bases remaining between them. Germline-derived CDR1 and CDR2 are SGHRS and YFSETQ. In DNA, the CDR3 is TGCGCCAGCAGCTGGGACTTACAGGGACCTAAGGACAATCAGCCCCAGCATTTT. It yields the protein CASSWDLQGPKDNQPQHF.

The gene calls are TRBV24-1 and TRBJ1-2; 11 bases match TRBD1. J lost 4 bases, V lost 4 bases, and 7 bases had no gene match. Germline V gives CDR1 KGHDR, CDR2 SFDVKD. The CDR3 has 16 amino acids. The CDR3 bases are TGTGCCACCAGTGAAGCCGGGACAGGGGGAGGCTATGGCTACACCTTC. It encodes CATSEAGTGGGYGYTF.

The chain has TRBV5-1 and TRBJ2-1; no clear D gene. There are 17 residues in the CDR3. Germline loops: CDR1 SGHRS, CDR2 YFSETQ. V was cut by 4 bases and J by 5 bases, with 22 bases left in between. CDR3 in DNA: TGCGCCAGCAGCCCCCGCTGGGGTAAGGTAAAGGACAATGAGCAGTTCTTC. Its protein product is CASSPRWGKVKDNEQFF.

The rearrangement joins TRBV7-2 to TRBJ2-1; 7 bases line up with TRBD1. The CDR3 has 14 residues. V was clipped by 5 bases and J by 9 bases; unmatched bases: 10. The V gene's germline CDR1 is SGHTA and CDR2 FQGNSA. CDR3 protein: CASSPERGLGEQFF. The DNA for the CDR3 is TGTGCCAGCAGCCCCGAGAGGGGGCTGGGTGAGCAGTTCTTC.

This clonotype appeared many times. The V gene is TRBV18, the J gene TRBJ1-5, with no clear D. The CDR3 sequence is 13 residues long. From germline, CDR1 is KGHSH and CDR2 LQKENI. Trimming removed 3 bases from V and 5 bases from J, with 8 bases in between. The CDR3 bases are TGTGCCAGCTCACCCCTTGTACATCAGCCCCAGCATTTT. Translation gives CASSPLVHQPQHF.

This rearrangement joins TRBV20-1 to TRBJ2-5; 8 nucleotides align to TRBD2. From germline, CDR1 is DFQATT and CDR2 SNEGSKA (reference sequence). The CDR3 runs 15 residues. Trimming took 1 base from V and 2 from J; bases not matched to a gene: 6. The CDR3 DNA sequence: TGCAGTGCTAGAGTTTATAGCGGGGCGCAAGAGACCCAGTACTTC. This codes for CSARVYSGAQETQYF.

This clonotype has more than one count but fewer than ten. The chain links TRBV27 to TRBJ2-6; no reliable D call. This CDR3 has 15 residues. Germline lookup yields CDR1 MNHEY and CDR2 SMNVEV (reference sequence). V lost 7 bases and J 0 bases, leaving 10 bases between the germline ends. The CDR3 coding sequence is TGTGCCAGCACCCTACGGTTCTCTGGGGCCAACGTCCTGACTTTC. Protein product: CASTLRFSGANVLTF.

The chain employs TRBV28 and TRBJ2-7; 8 bases are a match to TRBD1. Germline CDR1 and CDR2: MDHEN and SYDVKM. The CDR3 loop spans 13 amino acids. V was pared by 6 bases and J by 2 bases, with 3 bases of the junction left unmatched. CDR3: CASRGTGAYEQYF. Written as DNA, the CDR3 is TGTGCCAGCAGGGGGACAGGAGCCTACGAGCAGTACTTC. The full variable domain, rest sourced from reference TRBV28 and TRBJ2-7, is DVKVTQSSRYLVKRTGEKVFLECVQDMDHENMFWYRQDPGLGLRLIYFSYDVKMKEKGDIPEGYSVSREKKERFSLILESASTNQTSMYLCASRGTGAYEQYFGPGTRLTVT.

This clonotype was counted a few times. The J gene is TRBJ1-3, the V gene TRBV9; 7 bases fit TRBD1. Per the germline V gene, CDR1 is SGDLS and CDR2 is YYNGEE. The CDR3 length is 15 residues. After removal of 3 bases from V and 1 base from J, the junction contained 4 bases not matched to a gene. CDR3 bases: TGTGCCAGCAGCGCCGGGACAGTTTCTGGAAACACCATATATTTT. The encoded protein is CASSAGTVSGNTIYF.

This clonotype showed up just a few times. The rearrangement uses TRBV19 and TRBJ1-2, with TRBD1 matching 7 bases. V was pared by 7 bases and J by 4 bases, with 9 bases of the junction left unmatched. The CDR3 is 14 residues long. Germline V gene lookup returns CDR1 LNHDA and CDR2 SQIVND (reference sequence). CDR3 in DNA: TGTGCCAGTACCGAGGGGGACAGCTCCTATGGCTACACCTTC. Encoded protein: CASTEGDSSYGYTF.

This clonotype came up many times. The genes are TRBV2 and TRBJ1-3; unclear D gene. Trimming took 5 bases from V and 0 from J, leaving 5 bases between them. CDR3 size: 13 residues. CDR1 and CDR2 from the germline V gene are SNHLY and FYNNEI. The CDR3 nucleotides are TGTGCCAGCAGTCAGGACTCTGGAAACACCATATATTTT. This gives the protein CASSQDSGNTIYF.

The genes are TRBV19 and TRBJ2-3; D possibly uses TRBD1 or TRBD2 (5 bases each). This CDR3 is built from 13 residues. Trimming removed 5 bases from V and 3 bases from J, with 9 bases in between. In germline, CDR1 is LNHDA, CDR2 SQIVND (reference sequence). CDR3 sequence: CASSVEGTDTQYF. The CDR3 nucleotides are TGTGCCAGTAGTGTCGAGGGGACAGATACGCAGTATTTT.

This clonotype came up many times. CDR3 sequence reads: CASSYTTGVGYGYTF. The CDR3 bases are TGTGCCAGCAGTTACACGACAGGGGTCGGCTATGGCTACACCTTC. J is TRBJ1-2 and V is TRBV6-6; 8 bases map to TRBD1. V lost 2 bases to trimming and J lost 4 bases; unmatched junction nucleotides: 6. From germline, CDR1 is MNHNY and CDR2 SVGAGI (reference sequence). This CDR3 region has 15 residues.

This clonotype showed up many times. The rearrangement joins TRBV9 to TRBJ2-7; tentatively, D is TRBD1 or TRBD2 (7 bases each). Germline V gene sequence: CDR1 SGDLS, CDR2 YYNGEE. This CDR3 region has 14 residues. V lost 0 bases, J lost 5 bases, and 12 bases lay in between. The DNA for the CDR3 is TGTGCCAGCAGCGTAGAGGGAGGGGGCGACGAGCAGTACTTC. It codes for CASSVEGGGDEQYF.

This clonotype was seen a few times. The genes are TRBV4-3 and TRBJ1-2; D remains unclear. The CDR3 is made up of 15 amino acids. V lost 0 bases and J lost 5, with 13 bases in between. The V gene's germline CDR1 is LGHNA and CDR2 YSLEER. This CDR3 reads CASSQEGSPRYGYTF. The DNA for the CDR3 is TGCGCCAGCAGCCAAGAGGGCAGTCCTAGGTATGGCTACACCTTC.

This clonotype was seen repeatedly, ten times or more. V and J are TRBV20-1 and TRBJ2-4; tentative D call: TRBD2 (6 bases). Trimming pared 5 bases from V and 7 bases from J, leaving 15 bases between. The CDR3 is 13 residues long. The germline V gene encodes CDR1 DFQATT and CDR2 SNEGSKA (reference sequence). The CDR3 reads CSAPGPRGNIQYF. In nucleotides, the CDR3 is TGCAGTGCTCCGGGCCCGCGGGGCAACATTCAGTACTTC.

The chain couples TRBV9 to TRBJ2-2; 12 bases align to TRBD2. The CDR3 contains 17 residues. Looked up from germline, CDR1 is SGDLS and CDR2 is YYNGEE. Unmatched junction bases numbered 11, after V lost 5 bases and J lost 6 bases. The CDR3 spells CASSDPGLAGLPGELFF. CDR3 sequence (DNA): TGTGCCAGCAGTGATCCCGGACTAGCGGGATTACCCGGGGAGCTGTTTTTT.

The J gene is TRBJ1-5, the V gene TRBV7-2; the D gene is possibly TRBD1 (5 bases). Germline V gene lookup returns CDR1 SGHTA and CDR2 FQGNSA. This CDR3 comprises 15 residues. Trimming stripped 2 bases from V and 3 bases from J, with 11 bases between. The CDR3 loop is CASSLNGGYNQPQHF. DNA of the CDR3: TGTGCCAGCAGCTTAAACGGGGGGTACAATCAGCCCCAGCATTTT.